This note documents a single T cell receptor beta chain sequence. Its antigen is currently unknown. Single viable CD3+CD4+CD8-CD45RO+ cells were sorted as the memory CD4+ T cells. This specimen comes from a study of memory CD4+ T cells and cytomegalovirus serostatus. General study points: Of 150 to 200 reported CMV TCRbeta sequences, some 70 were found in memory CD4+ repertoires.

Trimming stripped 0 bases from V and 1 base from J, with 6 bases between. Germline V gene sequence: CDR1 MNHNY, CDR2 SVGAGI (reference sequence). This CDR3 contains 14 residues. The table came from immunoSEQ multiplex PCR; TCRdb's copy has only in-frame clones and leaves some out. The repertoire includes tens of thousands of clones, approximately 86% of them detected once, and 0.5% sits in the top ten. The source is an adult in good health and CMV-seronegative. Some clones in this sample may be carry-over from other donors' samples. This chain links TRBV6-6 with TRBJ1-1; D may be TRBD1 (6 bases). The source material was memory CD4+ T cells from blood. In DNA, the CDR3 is TGTGCCAGCAGTTACTCGACAGGGAACACTGAAGCTTTCTTT. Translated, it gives CASSYSTGNTEAFF.